These 26 T cell receptor beta chains originate from one sample sequenced in a study of response to subunit inactivated influenza vaccine. TCRdb re-analysed the RT-PCR reads in MiXCR, keeping a single row per CDR3 protein. In the table there are hundreds of thousands of distinct CDR3 sequences, around 8% of which are singletons. The specimen was PBMCs from blood, collected roughly 24 months after vaccination. The source of these receptors is a man between 50 and 69 years old who received an inactivated influenza vaccine.

On this clonotype itself: Its ends do not fully match the called genes, so a read error is possible. The genes are TRBV12-3 or TRBV12-4 and TRBJ2-2, with D possibly being TRBD1 or TRBD2 (6 bases each). This CDR3 comprises 15 residues. CDR3 sequence reads: CASSLVQGGTVELFF. Written as DNA, the CDR3 is TGTGCCAGCAGTTTAGTACAGGGAGGCACCGTGGAGCTGTTTTTT.

In this sample, this clonotype turned up a few times. This chain uses TRBV7-9 with TRBJ2-1; 7 nucleotides match TRBD1. The J segment lost 6 bases and the V segment lost 5 bases, leaving 10 bases of the junction unmatched. The germline V gene has CDR1 SEHNR and CDR2 FQNEAQ (reference sequence). The CDR3 has 15 residues. CDR3 sequence reads: CASSDRDPYRNEQFF. In DNA, the CDR3 is TGTGCCAGCAGCGACAGGGACCCTTATCGCAATGAGCAGTTCTTC.

This clonotype was picked up a small number of times. This sequence joins TRBV7-2 and TRBJ1-5, with D possibly TRBD1 on 6 matching bases. Trimming cost V 5 bases and J 5 bases, with 13 bases left between them. This CDR3 is 14 amino acids long. In germline, CDR1 is SGHTA, CDR2 FQGNSA. The CDR3 loop reads CASSLDSPYQPQHF. The CDR3 coding sequence is TGTGCCAGCAGCCTGGACAGCCCTTATCAGCCCCAGCATTTT.

The J gene is TRBJ2-2, the V gene TRBV30, with 7 bases fitting TRBD1. This CDR3 is 19 amino acids long. J lost 0 bases, V lost 1 base, and 14 bases had no gene match. CDR1 GTSNPN and CDR2 SVGIG come from the germline V gene (reference sequence). This CDR3 reads CAWSGPGQTTLSNTGELFF. CDR3 nucleotides: TGTGCCTGGAGTGGGCCGGGACAGACCACCCTTTCGAACACCGGGGAGCTGTTTTTT.

This clonotype has more than one count but fewer than ten. The chain links TRBV6-2 or TRBV6-3 to TRBJ2-7, with TRBD2 identical over 13 bases. Germline CDR1 MNHEY, CDR2 SVGEGT. This CDR3 is 15 amino acids long. With 6 bases clipped from V and 1 base from J, the junction kept 3 bases outside the gene matches. CDR3 loop: CASRETSGRSYEQYF. In DNA form, the CDR3 reads TGTGCCAGCAGAGAGACTAGCGGGAGGTCCTACGAGCAGTACTTC.

This clonotype was seen only a few times. This rearrangement joins TRBV20-1 to TRBJ1-2; the D gene is possibly TRBD1 (5 bases). This CDR3 region has 14 residues. CDR1 and CDR2 (germline): DFQATT, SNEGSKA (reference sequence). V dropped 8 bases and J dropped 0 bases, with 16 bases sitting between them. The CDR3: CSPRRDGSNYGYTF. The CDR3 bases are TGCAGTCCCCGCCGGGACGGCTCTAACTATGGCTACACCTTC.

This clonotype occurred a few times. The genes are TRBV7-8 and TRBJ1-1; D is unclear. Germline V gene lookup returns CDR1 SGHVS and CDR2 FQNEAQ. Trimming shortened V by 2 bases and J by 4 bases, and 11 bases separated the two germline ends. There are 14 residues in the CDR3. The CDR3 DNA reads TGTGCCAGCAGCTTATTGATCGGACGCACTGAAGCTTTCTTT. It is translated as CASSLLIGRTEAFF.

The chain employs TRBV2 and TRBJ2-1, with 10 bases matching TRBD2. V shed 6 bases, J shed 2 bases, and the junction held 7 bases outside the gene matches. Germline CDR1 SNHLY, CDR2 FYNNEI. This CDR3 comprises 16 residues. CDR3 amino acids: CASSPGLAITYNEQFF. As DNA, the CDR3 is TGTGCCAGCAGCCCGGGACTAGCGATTACCTACAATGAGCAGTTCTTC.

This clonotype has only a few counts. The V and J genes are TRBV10-3 and TRBJ1-1; a possible D gene is TRBD1 (5 bases). Trimming pared 8 bases from V and 8 bases from J, leaving 18 bases between. The CDR3 loop spans 13 amino acids. Germline V gives CDR1 ENHRY, CDR2 SYGVKD. CDR3 protein: CAIRPGGTSEAFF. The CDR3, as DNA: TGTGCCATCCGCCCGGGAGGGACGTCGGAAGCTTTCTTT.

A few counts support this clonotype. J is TRBJ2-7 and V is TRBV6-6; D remains unclear. The CDR3 covers 11 residues. Per germline, CDR1 MNHNY and CDR2 SVGAGI (reference sequence). V was trimmed by 9 bases and J by 3 bases, leaving 9 bases between them. Here the CDR3 DNA reads TGTGCCAGTCGGTCTGTCTACGAGCAGTACTTC. Its protein is CASRSVYEQYF.

The chain uses TRBV20-1 and TRBJ2-1; 9 bases line up with TRBD2. CDR3 length: 15 residues. Germline CDR1 DFQATT, CDR2 SNEGSKA (reference sequence). Unmatched junction bases numbered 2, after V lost 0 bases and J lost 2 bases. The CDR3: CSARDVAGAYNEQFF. In DNA, the CDR3 is TGCAGTGCTAGAGATGTAGCGGGAGCCTACAATGAGCAGTTCTTC.

This clonotype occurred a few times. The chain has TRBV15 and TRBJ1-2, with 7 nucleotides matching TRBD1. J gave up 8 bases and V 3 bases, and 9 bases lay outside the gene matches. The germline V gene has CDR1 LNHNV and CDR2 YYDKDF (reference sequence). The CDR3 length is 14 residues. The CDR3 DNA is TGTGCCACCAGCAGGCTGACAGGGAACGGCGGCTACACCTTC. Its protein product is CATSRLTGNGGYTF. The full variable domain, completed using reference TRBV15 and TRBJ1-2, is DAMVIQNPRYQVTQFGKPVTLSCSQTLNHNVMYWYQQKSSQAPKLLFHYYDKDFNNEADTPDNFQSRRPNTSFCFLDIRSPGLGDTAMYLCATSRLTGNGGYTFGSGTRLTVV.

This clonotype was seen a few times. The CDR3 bases are TGCAGCGTTGCTGGGGGACAGGGATGGGACACCGGGGAGCTGTTTTTT. It translates to CSVAGGQGWDTGELFF. The chain has TRBV29-1 and TRBJ2-2, with 9 positions matching TRBD1. This CDR3 comprises 16 residues. J was trimmed by 3 bases and V by 4 bases; bases with no gene match: 9. Germline lookup yields CDR1 SQVTM and CDR2 ANQGSEA.

This clonotype was picked up a small number of times. The gene calls are TRBV10-2 and TRBJ2-3; D gene unclear. The CDR3 spans 17 residues. V lost 3 bases and J lost 7, with 23 bases in between. Germline CDR1 and CDR2: WSHSY and SAAADI. In DNA form, the CDR3 reads TGCGCCAGCAGTGAATCCTTCTCGAAGGGTTTTGTAAATACGCAGTATTTT. Translated: CASSESFSKGFVNTQYF.

In its sample, this clonotype was seen a few times. This chain joins TRBV6-5 and TRBJ2-7, with TRBD2 as a possible D gene (5 bases). Germline V CDR1 and CDR2: MNHEY, SVGAGI. Trimming took off 2 bases at V and 2 bases at J, with 10 bases between the two ends. This CDR3 is 14 amino acids long. This CDR3 is CASSYTGSPYEQYF. For the CDR3, the DNA is TGTGCCAGCAGTTACACGGGATCGCCCTACGAGCAGTACTTC.

This clonotype has a handful of counts. The chain links TRBV7-6 to TRBJ1-3; D gene unclear. The V end was cut by 3 bases, the J end by 4 bases, with 7 bases between. The germline CDR1 and CDR2 sequences are SGHVS and FNYEAQ. The CDR3 sequence is 13 residues long. In nucleotides, the CDR3 is TGTGCCAGCAGCTTTAACCCGGGAAACACCATATATTTT. Translating gives CASSFNPGNTIYF.

The chain uses TRBV4-1 and TRBJ2-7; no clear D. Germline V gives CDR1 MGHRA, CDR2 YSYEKL. The CDR3 has 15 residues. V gave up 2 bases and J gave up 2 bases, with 13 bases separating them. The CDR3 sequence is CASSQYPGSPYEQYF. The CDR3 region has the DNA TGCGCCAGCAGCCAATACCCTGGTTCTCCCTACGAGCAGTACTTC.

V gene TRBV2 combines with J gene TRBJ1-1, with TRBD1 matching over 7 bases. Trimming removed 7 bases from V and 4 bases from J; junction bases left unmatched: 6. This CDR3 region has 13 residues. CDR1 and CDR2 from the germline V gene are SNHLY and FYNNEI. CDR3: CASTGQAGTEAFF. In DNA form, the CDR3 reads TGTGCCAGCACCGGACAGGCGGGCACTGAAGCTTTCTTT.

This chain links TRBV5-1 with TRBJ2-2; tentative D call: TRBD2 (5 bases). The CDR3 runs to 15 residues. Germline V gene data show CDR1 as SGHRS and CDR2 as YFSETQ. V lost 7 bases, J lost 1 base, and 14 bases lay in between. The CDR3 DNA follows: TGCGCCAGCCTTCCCGGGAAGCGGAACACCGGGGAGCTGTTTTTT. It codes for CASLPGKRNTGELFF.

This rearrangement joins TRBV4-1 to TRBJ2-4, with D perhaps TRBD2 (6 bases). From germline, CDR1 is MGHRA and CDR2 YSYEKL. V shed 3 bases and J shed 1 base, with 13 bases lying between them. This CDR3 has 16 amino acids. CDR3 sequence (DNA): TGCGCCAGCAGCCAGGAGGGAGTACTGGCCAAAAACATTCAGTACTTC. This translates into CASSQEGVLAKNIQYF.

The genes are TRBV5-5 and TRBJ1-1; no reliable D call. V was cut by 5 bases and J by 5 bases, with 7 bases left in between. CDR1 and CDR2 (germline): SGHKS, YYEKEE (reference sequence). The CDR3 covers 11 residues. The CDR3 loop is CASSARTEAFF. The CDR3 DNA reads as TGTGCCAGCAGTGCACGAACTGAAGCTTTCTTT.

This clonotype was recorded a few times. The V and J genes are TRBV7-2 and TRBJ2-5, with 7 bases identical to TRBD2. V lost 0 bases, J lost 5 bases, and 9 bases stayed unmatched. Germline V CDR1 and CDR2: SGHTA, FQGNSA. CDR3 length equals 16 residues. CDR3 in DNA: TGTGCCAGCAGCTTAGCGTCAGCGGGGTACATGGAGACCCAGTACTTC. Its translation: CASSLASAGYMETQYF.

A few counts support this clonotype. This rearrangement joins TRBV7-2 to TRBJ1-1; 8 bases fit TRBD1. The CDR3 contains 15 residues. Germline V gene data show CDR1 as SGHTA and CDR2 as FQGNSA. V gave up 4 bases and J gave up 3 bases; unmatched junction bases: 7. The CDR3: CASSSPGQAYTEAFF. As DNA, the CDR3 is TGTGCCAGCAGCTCCCCGGGACAGGCTTACACTGAAGCTTTCTTT.

The chain recombines TRBV9 with TRBJ2-7; D call uncertain. This CDR3 has 15 amino acids. Germline loops: CDR1 SGDLS, CDR2 YYNGEE. V dropped 0 bases and J dropped 6 bases, with 16 bases sitting between them. This CDR3 is CASSVGSSQGGEQYF. The CDR3 bases are TGTGCCAGCAGCGTAGGGTCCTCGCAAGGCGGCGAGCAGTACTTC.

The DNA of the CDR3 is TGTGCCAGCAGTCGATCCCGACGGCCTCCACAAAATTTCAATGAGCAGTTCTTC. It translates to CASSRSRRPPQNFNEQFF. The V call is TRBV21-1, the J call TRBJ2-1; the D call in the table, TRBD1, was not verified against the DNA. TRBV21-1 is noted as a pseudogene. This CDR3 region has 18 residues.

This clonotype has just a few counts. The chain has TRBV10-3 and TRBJ2-1; D unresolved. The CDR3 contains 13 residues. Between the trimmed V and J ends, which lost 5 bases and 5 bases, there was a span of 10 bases. Germline V lookup: CDR1 ENHRY, CDR2 SYGVKD. Written as DNA, the CDR3 is TGTGCCATCAGTCTTATTGGGGACAATGAGCAGTTCTTC. Translation gives CAISLIGDNEQFF.